Below are 21 T cell receptor beta chains sequenced from a single sample in a study of CD8 T cells in ankylosing spondylitis. TCRdb processed the 5' RACE reads anew with MiXCR; each CDR3 protein has one entry. The repertoire holds 350,000 or so distinct CDR3 sequences, 7.5% to 9% seen once, with about 15% in the top ten. These receptors lack a known antigen. Study findings and constraints: A TCR beta motif of about eight highly homologous variants seemed to mark ankylosing spondylitis blood.

The material sequenced was blood, either unsorted or a sorted T cell fraction (not recorded which). The receptors derive from a male donor with ankylosing spondylitis.

The sample holds many counts of this clonotype. The CDR3, as DNA: TGCAGCGTTGATTATCCTACTAGCGGGACAGATACGCAGTATTTT. It translates to CSVDYPTSGTDTQYF. The chain employs TRBV29-1 and TRBJ2-3, with TRBD2 matching 9 bases. Per germline, CDR1 SQVTM and CDR2 ANQGSEA. V lost 3 bases to trimming and J lost 3 bases; unmatched junction nucleotides: 7. This CDR3 has 15 residues.

The chain carries TRBV7-9 and TRBJ1-2; D unclear. The V end was cut by 5 bases, the J end by 8 bases, with 24 bases between. Germline lookup yields CDR1 SEHNR and CDR2 FQNEAQ (reference sequence). The CDR3 extends over 16 amino acids. CDR3 sequence (DNA): TGTGCCAGCAGCCCCCGTAGCCAGTGGCAGGAAGGAGGCTACACCTTC. Residues: CASSPRSQWQEGGYTF.

Ten or more counts support this clonotype. The CDR3 region has the DNA TGCAGCGTTGAAGATCGGGACTATACGCAGTATTTT. This gives the protein CSVEDRDYTQYF. The chain joins TRBV29-1 to TRBJ2-3; the D gene is possibly TRBD2 (6 bases). The V gene's germline CDR1 is SQVTM and CDR2 ANQGSEA. This CDR3 spans 12 amino acids. The V and J ends lost 0 bases and 7 bases respectively, with 8 bases between them.

The V call is TRBV7-2, the J call TRBJ2-7, with TRBD1 matching 9 bases. The germline V gene encodes CDR1 SGHTA and CDR2 FQGNSA. The CDR3 is 14 residues long. Trimming cost V 3 bases and J 3 bases; bases outside gene matches: 3. Written as DNA, the CDR3 is TGTGCCAGCAGCTTCAACAGGGGGCTCTACGAGCAGTACTTC. It encodes CASSFNRGLYEQYF.

This clonotype was seen ten or more times. The chain links TRBV29-1 to TRBJ1-1; no firm D call. This CDR3 is 10 amino acids long. Germline V gene data show CDR1 as SQVTM and CDR2 as ANQGSEA. The ends were cut back, 4 bases at V and 7 bases at J, with 7 bases in the middle. CDR3 loop: CSVVGGEAFF. The CDR3 region has the DNA TGCAGCGTTGTCGGCGGTGAAGCTTTCTTT.

The chain is built from TRBV27 and TRBJ1-1, with TRBD1 as a possible D gene (6 bases). The CDR3 runs 15 residues. The V and J ends lost 3 bases and 4 bases respectively, with 15 bases between them. CDR1 and CDR2 (germline): MNHEY, SMNVEV (reference sequence). CDR3 region: CASSFNSGVSTEAFF. CDR3 coding DNA: TGTGCCAGCAGTTTTAATTCAGGGGTGAGCACTGAAGCTTTCTTT.

This clonotype was observed at least ten times. The chain joins TRBV5-1 to TRBJ2-2; no reliable D call. The germline V and J ends were trimmed by 0 bases and 2 bases, with 8 bases remaining between them. CDR3 length equals 15 residues. Germline V gene data show CDR1 as SGHRS and CDR2 as YFSETQ. The CDR3 nucleotides are TGCGCCAGCAGCTTGGGGGGTTCCAACACCGGGGAGCTGTTTTTT. Its translation is CASSLGGSNTGELFF.

This clonotype was picked up a small number of times. The chain is built from TRBV20-1 and TRBJ2-5; D is perhaps TRBD2 (5 bases). V lost 3 bases, J lost 2 bases, and 16 bases lay in between. The germline CDR1 and CDR2 sequences are DFQATT and SNEGSKA (reference sequence). There are 15 residues in the CDR3. CDR3 amino acids: CSARTSADIQETQYF. CDR3 sequence (DNA): TGCAGTGCTAGGACTTCAGCGGATATACAAGAGACCCAGTACTTC.

This clonotype was seen repeatedly, ten times or more. The chain uses TRBV29-1 and TRBJ2-2; the D gene is possibly TRBD1 (7 bases). The germline V gene encodes CDR1 SQVTM and CDR2 ANQGSEA. The CDR3 runs to 15 residues. Trimming removed 0 bases from V and 3 bases from J, with 11 bases in between. This CDR3 reads CSVEEQGTYTGELFF. CDR3 in DNA: TGCAGCGTTGAAGAACAGGGGACTTACACCGGGGAGCTGTTTTTT.

This clonotype was picked up a small number of times. The V and J genes are TRBV28 and TRBJ1-4; a possible D gene is TRBD1 (6 bases). This CDR3 has 14 residues. V was clipped by 6 bases and J by 7 bases, with 15 bases between them. Germline V gives CDR1 MDHEN, CDR2 SYDVKM. CDR3 protein: CASSTPGAGEKLFF. The CDR3 nucleotides are TGTGCCAGCAGCACTCCGGGGGCTGGTGAAAAACTGTTTTTT. Supplemented by reference TRBV28 and TRBJ1-4, the full variable domain reads DVKVTQSSRYLVKRTGEKVFLECVQDMDHENMFWYRQDPGLGLRLIYFSYDVKMKEKGDIPEGYSVSREKKERFSLILESASTNQTSMYLCASSTPGAGEKLFFGSGTQLSVL.

This clonotype was recorded at least ten times. This rearrangement joins TRBV12-3 or TRBV12-4 to TRBJ2-7; TRBD2 matches 7 bases. Trimming cost V 6 bases and J 1 base; bases outside gene matches: 9. The CDR3 is 15 amino acids. The CDR3 reads CASRSTREFSYEQYF. CDR3 coding DNA: TGTGCCAGCAGGTCCACGCGGGAGTTTTCCTACGAGCAGTACTTC.

In this sample, this clonotype turned up a few times. The chain joins TRBV4-3 to TRBJ1-5; D gene uncertain. Trimming left V 2 bases short and J 0 bases short, with 8 bases between. From germline, CDR1 is LGHNA and CDR2 YSLEER. The CDR3 is 15 amino acids. In nucleotides, the CDR3 is TGCGCCAGCAGCCAACAGGTCCTTAGCAATCAGCCCCAGCATTTT. This gives the protein CASSQQVLSNQPQHF.

At least ten counts were recorded for this clonotype. The rearrangement uses TRBV5-1 and TRBJ2-2; D remains unclear. Germline V gene sequence: CDR1 SGHRS, CDR2 YFSETQ. V lost 1 base and J lost 7, with 14 bases in between. There are 15 residues in the CDR3. CDR3 sequence (DNA): TGCGCCAGCAGCTTGTCGACTGGCGAATACGGGGAGCTGTTTTTT. Its protein is CASSLSTGEYGELFF.

The rearrangement uses TRBV6-2 or TRBV6-3 and TRBJ2-7; 8 bases agree with TRBD1. The CDR3 runs 13 residues. Trimming removed 6 bases from V and 3 bases from J; junction bases left unmatched: 4. CDR1 and CDR2 (germline): MNHEY, SVGEGT. The CDR3 sequence is CASRHTGGYEQYF. The CDR3 coding sequence is TGTGCCAGCAGGCACACAGGGGGCTACGAGCAGTACTTC.

This clonotype was seen at least ten times. This chain uses TRBV20-1 with TRBJ2-7; 14 nucleotides line up with TRBD2. The CDR3 has 16 residues. Germline trimming cut 6 bases from V and 4 bases from J; bases unmatched to any gene: 11. Germline V gene sequence: CDR1 DFQATT, CDR2 SNEGSKA (reference sequence). The CDR3 reads CSAPTRTSGRRYEQYF. The CDR3 DNA sequence: TGCAGTGCCCCAACCAGGACTAGCGGGAGGCGGTACGAGCAGTACTTC.

This clonotype was seen a handful of times. The chain carries TRBV2 and TRBJ2-7, with 9 bases matching TRBD2. V lost 4 bases, J lost 6 bases, and 10 bases stayed unmatched. Per germline, CDR1 SNHLY and CDR2 FYNNEI. The CDR3 covers 15 residues. For the CDR3, the DNA is TGTGCCAGCAGTGTCTCAGCGGGGGGAAGAGGCGAGCAGTACTTC. Protein: CASSVSAGGRGEQYF.

This clonotype appeared many times. The chain links TRBV12-3 or TRBV12-4 to TRBJ2-7; tentative D call: TRBD2 (5 bases). V was shortened by 7 bases and J by 1 base, with 17 bases between the two germline ends. The CDR3 spans 15 residues. The CDR3 DNA is TGTGCCAGCACCGAGAGGGTGGGAGTATCCTACGAGCAGTACTTC. This gives the protein CASTERVGVSYEQYF.

This rearrangement joins TRBV20-1 to TRBJ2-7; perhaps TRBD2 as D (5 bases). Germline assignment: CDR1 DFQATT and CDR2 SNEGSKA (reference sequence). Trimming removed 6 bases from V and 2 bases from J, with 17 bases in between. The CDR3 contains 14 residues. As DNA, the CDR3 is TGCAGTGCCCCACGGACTCCCGACACCTACGAGCAGTACTTC. It encodes CSAPRTPDTYEQYF.

A few counts support this clonotype. The chain has TRBV6-5 and TRBJ1-3; the D is unclear. Germline V lookup: CDR1 MNHEY, CDR2 SVGAGI. V lost 2 bases and J lost 4, with 9 bases in between. The CDR3 contains 14 residues. The CDR3 region is CASSYQGPGNTIYF. The CDR3 DNA is TGTGCCAGCAGTTACCAAGGGCCGGGAAACACCATATATTTT.

V usage is TRBV12-3 or TRBV12-4 and J usage is TRBJ2-2, with TRBD1 matching over 10 bases. This CDR3 contains 15 residues. V trimming: 8 bases; J trimming: 4 bases; junction bases outside the gene matches: 7. CDR3 bases: TGTGCCAGCCGAAGACAGGGGGCCATCACCGGGGAGCTGTTTTTT. Residues: CASRRQGAITGELFF.

This clonotype has ten or more counts. V usage is TRBV5-1 and J usage is TRBJ1-6; D not certain. The CDR3 contains 16 residues. V lost 4 bases and J lost 7, with 18 bases in between. CDR1 and CDR2 from the germline V gene are SGHRS and YFSETQ. The CDR3 coding sequence is TGCGCCAGCAGCCCAAGAAACTGGGATGGGAATTCACCCCTCCACTTT. Residues: CASSPRNWDGNSPLHF.